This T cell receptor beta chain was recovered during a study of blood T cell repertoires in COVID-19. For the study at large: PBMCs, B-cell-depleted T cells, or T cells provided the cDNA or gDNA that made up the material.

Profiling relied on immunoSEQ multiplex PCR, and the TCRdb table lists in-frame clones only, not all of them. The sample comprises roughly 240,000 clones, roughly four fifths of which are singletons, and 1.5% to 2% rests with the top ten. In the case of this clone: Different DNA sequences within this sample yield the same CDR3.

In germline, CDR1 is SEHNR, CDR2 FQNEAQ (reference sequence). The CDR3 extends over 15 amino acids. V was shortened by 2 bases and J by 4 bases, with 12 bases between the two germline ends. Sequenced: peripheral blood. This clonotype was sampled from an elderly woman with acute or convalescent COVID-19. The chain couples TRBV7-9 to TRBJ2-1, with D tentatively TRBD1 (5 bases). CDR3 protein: CASSLSRGGYNEQFF. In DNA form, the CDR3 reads TGTGCCAGCAGCTTAAGTAGGGGTGGGTACAATGAGCAGTTCTTC.